This entry features one T cell receptor beta chain sequence. No antigen is known for it. Clones were sequenced by immunoSEQ multiplex PCR, and TCRdb holds only the in-frame ones, with some missing. Among more than 300,000 clones, 86% were seen once, and the ten largest hold roughly 0.75%. The sample originates from a study of cytomegalovirus exposure and HLA in healthy donors. Study as a whole: The 120 validation repertoires were produced on the same platform as the roughly 660 repertoires of the first cohort. This was reported in a later analysis.

Separation from the approximately 720-subject first cohort characterized the roughly 130-subject validation cohort, to which the donors belonged. Germline CDR1 is LGHNA and CDR2 is YNFKEQ. The CDR3 is 14 amino acids. V lost 0 bases to trimming and J lost 4 bases, with 9 bases between them. Study findings and constraints: The study labeled 164 TCR beta chains cytomegalovirus-associated. Accounts indicate the classifier identified cytomegalovirus status with strong specificity and sensitivity.

This chain uses TRBV4-2 with TRBJ1-2; D is uncertain. This clonotype originated in a woman between 18 and 29 years old in good health and CMV-seronegative. Specimen: PBMCs. The CDR3 loop reads CASSQDLISYGYTF. Here the CDR3 DNA reads TGTGCCAGCAGCCAAGATCTAATTTCCTATGGCTACACCTTC.